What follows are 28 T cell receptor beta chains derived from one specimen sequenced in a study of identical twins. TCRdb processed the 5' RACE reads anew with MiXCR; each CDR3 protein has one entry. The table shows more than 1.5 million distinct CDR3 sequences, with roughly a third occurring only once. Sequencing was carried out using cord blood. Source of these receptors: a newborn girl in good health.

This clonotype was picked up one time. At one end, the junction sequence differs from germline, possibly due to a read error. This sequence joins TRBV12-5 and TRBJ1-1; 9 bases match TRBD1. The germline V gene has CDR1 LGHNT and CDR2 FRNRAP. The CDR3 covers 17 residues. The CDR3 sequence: CASGPDTGGEVNTEAFF. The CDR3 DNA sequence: TGCGCTAGTGGTCCCGACACAGGGGGCGAAGTGAACACTGAAGCTTTCTTT.

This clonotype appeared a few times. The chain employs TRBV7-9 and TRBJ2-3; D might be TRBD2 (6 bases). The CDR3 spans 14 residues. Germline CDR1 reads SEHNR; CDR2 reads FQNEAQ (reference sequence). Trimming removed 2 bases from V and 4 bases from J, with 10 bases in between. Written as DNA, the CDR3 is TGTGCCAGCAGCTTAACGGGAGTCTCAGATACGCAGTATTTT. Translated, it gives CASSLTGVSDTQYF.

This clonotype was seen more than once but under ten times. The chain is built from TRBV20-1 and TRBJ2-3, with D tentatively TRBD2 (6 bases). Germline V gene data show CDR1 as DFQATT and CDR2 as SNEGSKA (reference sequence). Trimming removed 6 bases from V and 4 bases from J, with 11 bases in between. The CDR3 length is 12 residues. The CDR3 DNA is TGCAGTGCGGAACGGAGGGCAGATACGCAGTATTTT. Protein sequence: CSAERRADTQYF.

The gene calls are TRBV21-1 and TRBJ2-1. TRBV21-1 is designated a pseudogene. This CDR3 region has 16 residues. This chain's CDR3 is CASSHPTGVFSNEQFF. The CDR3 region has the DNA TGTGCCAGCAGCCACCCGACCGGCGTGTTTAGCAATGAGCAGTTCTTC.

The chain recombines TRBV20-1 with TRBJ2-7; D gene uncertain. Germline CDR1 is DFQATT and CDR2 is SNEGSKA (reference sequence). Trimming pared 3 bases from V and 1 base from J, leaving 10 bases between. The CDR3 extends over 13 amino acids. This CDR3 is CSASVAVSYEQYF. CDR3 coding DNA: TGCAGTGCTAGCGTGGCAGTTTCCTACGAGCAGTACTTC.

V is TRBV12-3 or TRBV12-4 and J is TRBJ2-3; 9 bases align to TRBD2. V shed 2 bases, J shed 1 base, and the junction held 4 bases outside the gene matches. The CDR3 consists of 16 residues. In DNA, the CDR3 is TGTGCCAGCAGTTTATTCGGCGGGGGGGGCACAGATACGCAGTATTTT. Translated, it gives CASSLFGGGGTDTQYF.

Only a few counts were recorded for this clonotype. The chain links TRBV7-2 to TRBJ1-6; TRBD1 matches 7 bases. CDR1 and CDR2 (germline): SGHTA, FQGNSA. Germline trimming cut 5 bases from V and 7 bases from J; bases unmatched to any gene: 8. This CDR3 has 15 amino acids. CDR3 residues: CASSKGIRGNSPLHF. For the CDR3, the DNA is TGTGCCAGCAGCAAAGGGATCAGGGGGAATTCACCCCTCCACTTT.

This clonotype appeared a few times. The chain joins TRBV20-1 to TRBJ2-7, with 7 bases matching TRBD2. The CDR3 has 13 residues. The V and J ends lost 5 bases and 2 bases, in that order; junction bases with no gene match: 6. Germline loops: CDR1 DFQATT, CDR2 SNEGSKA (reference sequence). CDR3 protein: CSAGYAGAYEQYF. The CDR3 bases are TGCAGTGCTGGGTATGCGGGGGCCTACGAGCAGTACTTC.

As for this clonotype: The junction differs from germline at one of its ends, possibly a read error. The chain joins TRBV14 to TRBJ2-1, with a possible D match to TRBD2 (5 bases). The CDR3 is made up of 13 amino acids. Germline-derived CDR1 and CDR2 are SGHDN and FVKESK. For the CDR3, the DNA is TGTGCCGGCAGCGAGGGATACAACAATGAGCAGTTCTTC. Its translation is CAGSEGYNNEQFF.

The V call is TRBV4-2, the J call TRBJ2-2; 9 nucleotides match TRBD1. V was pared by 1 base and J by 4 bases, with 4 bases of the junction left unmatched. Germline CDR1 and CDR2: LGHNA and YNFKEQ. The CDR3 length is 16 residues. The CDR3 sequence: CASSQGGTGFTGELFF. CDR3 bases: TGTGCCAGCAGCCAAGGCGGGACAGGGTTCACCGGGGAGCTGTTTTTT.

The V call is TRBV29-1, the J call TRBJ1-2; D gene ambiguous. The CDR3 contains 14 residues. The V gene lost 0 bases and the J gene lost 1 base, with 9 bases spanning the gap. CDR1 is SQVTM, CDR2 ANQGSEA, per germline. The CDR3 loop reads CSVEDRYGNYGYTF. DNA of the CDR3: TGCAGCGTTGAAGATCGGTACGGTAACTATGGCTACACCTTC.

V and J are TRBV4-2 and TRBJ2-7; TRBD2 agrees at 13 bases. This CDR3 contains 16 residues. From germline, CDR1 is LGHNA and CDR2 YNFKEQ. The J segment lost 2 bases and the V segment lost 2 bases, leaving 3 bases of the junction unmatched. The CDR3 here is CASSQTSGRGTYEQYF. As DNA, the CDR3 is TGTGCCAGCAGCCAAACTAGCGGGAGGGGGACCTACGAGCAGTACTTC.

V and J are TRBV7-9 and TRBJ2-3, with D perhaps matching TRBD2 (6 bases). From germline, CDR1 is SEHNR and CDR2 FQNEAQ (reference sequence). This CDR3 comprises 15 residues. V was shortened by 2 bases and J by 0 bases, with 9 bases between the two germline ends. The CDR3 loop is CASSLRDWSTDTQYF. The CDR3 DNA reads TGTGCCAGCAGCTTAAGGGACTGGAGCACAGATACGCAGTATTTT.

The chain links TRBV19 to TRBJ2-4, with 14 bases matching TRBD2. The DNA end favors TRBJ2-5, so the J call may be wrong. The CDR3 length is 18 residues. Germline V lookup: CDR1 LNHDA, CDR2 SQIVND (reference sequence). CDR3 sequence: CASSSPGLAGVSQETQYF. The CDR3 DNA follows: TGTGCCAGTAGTTCACCGGGACTAGCGGGAGTGAGCCAAGAGACCCAGTACTTC.

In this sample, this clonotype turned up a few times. The CDR3 sequence is CSVEGQGSNQPQHF. In DNA form, the CDR3 reads TGCAGCGTTGAAGGCCAGGGGAGCAATCAGCCCCAGCATTTT. V is TRBV29-1 and J is TRBJ1-5; perhaps TRBD1 as D (6 bases). In germline, CDR1 is SQVTM, CDR2 ANQGSEA. The CDR3 has 14 amino acids. With 1 base removed from V and 1 base from J, the gap between germline ends came to 8 bases.

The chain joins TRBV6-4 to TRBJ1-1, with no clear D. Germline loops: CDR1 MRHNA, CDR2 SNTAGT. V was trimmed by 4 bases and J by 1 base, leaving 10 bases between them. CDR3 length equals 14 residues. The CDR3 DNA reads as TGTGCCAGCAGTGTCCACCCCGGGAACACTGAAGCTTTCTTT. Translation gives CASSVHPGNTEAFF.

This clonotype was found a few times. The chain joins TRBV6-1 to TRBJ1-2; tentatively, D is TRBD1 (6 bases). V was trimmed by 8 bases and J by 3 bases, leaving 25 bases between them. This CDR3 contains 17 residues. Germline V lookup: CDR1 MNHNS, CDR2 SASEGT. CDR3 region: CASVKGGGAPPDYGYTF. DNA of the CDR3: TGTGCCAGCGTAAAGGGGGGGGGCGCACCTCCTGACTATGGCTACACCTTC.

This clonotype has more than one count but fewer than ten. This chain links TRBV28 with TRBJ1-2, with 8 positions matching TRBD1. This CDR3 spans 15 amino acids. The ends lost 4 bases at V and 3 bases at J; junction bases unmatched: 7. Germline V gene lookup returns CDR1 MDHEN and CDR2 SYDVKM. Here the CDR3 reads CASSWDRYGDYGYTF. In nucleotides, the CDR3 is TGTGCCAGCAGTTGGGACAGGTACGGGGACTATGGCTACACCTTC.

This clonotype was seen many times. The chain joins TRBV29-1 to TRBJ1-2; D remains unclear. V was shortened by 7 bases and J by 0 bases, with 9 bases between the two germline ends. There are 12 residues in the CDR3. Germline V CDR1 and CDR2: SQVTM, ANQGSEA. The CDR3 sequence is CSARESNYGYTF. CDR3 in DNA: TGCAGCGCCCGGGAATCTAACTATGGCTACACCTTC. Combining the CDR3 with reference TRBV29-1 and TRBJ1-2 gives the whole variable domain SAVISQKPSRDICQRGTSLTIQCQVDSQVTMMFWYRQQPGQSLTLIATANQGSEATYESGFVIDKFPISRPNLTFSTLTVSNMSPEDSSIYLCSARESNYGYTFGSGTRLTVV.

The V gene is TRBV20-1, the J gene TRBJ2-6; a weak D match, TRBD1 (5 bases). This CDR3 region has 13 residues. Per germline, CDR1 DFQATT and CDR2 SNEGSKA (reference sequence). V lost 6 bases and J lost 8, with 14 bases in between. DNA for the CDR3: TGCAGTGCCCCCAAACCAGGGACCAACGTCCTGACTTTC. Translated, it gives CSAPKPGTNVLTF.

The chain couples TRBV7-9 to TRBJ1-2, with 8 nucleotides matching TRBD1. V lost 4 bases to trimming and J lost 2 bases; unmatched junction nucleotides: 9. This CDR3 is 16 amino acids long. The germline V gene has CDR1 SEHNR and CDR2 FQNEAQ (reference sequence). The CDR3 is CASSYPRTGKNYGYTF. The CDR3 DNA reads TGTGCCAGCAGCTACCCCCGGACAGGGAAGAACTATGGCTACACCTTC. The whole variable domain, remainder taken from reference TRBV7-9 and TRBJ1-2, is DTGVSQNPRHKITKRGQNVTFRCDPISEHNRLYWYRQTLGQGPEFLTYFQNEAQLEKSRLLSDRFSAERPKGSFSTLEIQRTEQGDSAMYLCASSYPRTGKNYGYTFGSGTRLTVV.

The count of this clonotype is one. This chain's CDR3 is CASGLARQGWAEAFF. In nucleotides, the CDR3 is TGTGCTAGTGGTTTGGCTCGACAGGGGTGGGCTGAAGCTTTCTTT. The genes are TRBV12-5 and TRBJ1-1; 8 bases are shared with TRBD1. CDR1 and CDR2 (germline): LGHNT, FRNRAP. The CDR3 is 15 amino acids. The trim removed 1 base at V and 6 bases at J, leaving 7 bases unmatched.

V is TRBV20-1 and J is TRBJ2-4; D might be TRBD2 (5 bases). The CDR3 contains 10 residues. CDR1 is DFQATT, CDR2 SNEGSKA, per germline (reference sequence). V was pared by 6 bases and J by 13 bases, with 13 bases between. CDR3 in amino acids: CSAAKEEQYF. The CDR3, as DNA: TGCAGTGCCGCGAAGGAGGAGCAGTACTTC.

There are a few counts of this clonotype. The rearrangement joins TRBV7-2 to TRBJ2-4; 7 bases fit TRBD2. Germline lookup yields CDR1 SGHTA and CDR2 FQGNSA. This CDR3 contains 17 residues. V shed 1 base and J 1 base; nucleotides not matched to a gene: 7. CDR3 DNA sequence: TGTACCAGCAGCTTAGTATTCAGGCGGGAGGCCAAAAACATTCAGTACTTC. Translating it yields CTSSLVFRREAKNIQYF.

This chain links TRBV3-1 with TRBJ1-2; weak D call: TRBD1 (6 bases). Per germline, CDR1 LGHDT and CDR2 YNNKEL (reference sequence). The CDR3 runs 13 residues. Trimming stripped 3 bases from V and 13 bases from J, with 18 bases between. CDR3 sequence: CASSQTGSRALTF. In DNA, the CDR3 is TGTGCCAGCAGCCAGACAGGAAGTAGGGCCCTCACCTTC.

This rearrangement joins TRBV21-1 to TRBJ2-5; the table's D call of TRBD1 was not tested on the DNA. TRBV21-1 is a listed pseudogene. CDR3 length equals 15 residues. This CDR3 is CASSTGQGVQETQYF. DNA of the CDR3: TGTGCCAGCAGCACGGGACAGGGGGTCCAAGAGACCCAGTACTTC.

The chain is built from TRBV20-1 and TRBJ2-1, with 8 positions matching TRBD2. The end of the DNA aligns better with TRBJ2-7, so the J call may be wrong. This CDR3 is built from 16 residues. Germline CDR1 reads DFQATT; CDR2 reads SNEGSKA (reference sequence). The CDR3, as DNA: TGCAGTGCTAGCGATCCTAGCGGGCCCACCTACAATGAGCAGTACTTC. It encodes CSASDPSGPTYNEQYF.

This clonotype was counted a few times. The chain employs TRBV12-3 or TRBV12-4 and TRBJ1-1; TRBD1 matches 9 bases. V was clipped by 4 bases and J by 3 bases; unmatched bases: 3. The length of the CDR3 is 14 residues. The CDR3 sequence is CASSYRGQDTEAFF. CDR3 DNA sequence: TGTGCCAGCAGTTACAGGGGGCAGGACACTGAAGCTTTCTTT.